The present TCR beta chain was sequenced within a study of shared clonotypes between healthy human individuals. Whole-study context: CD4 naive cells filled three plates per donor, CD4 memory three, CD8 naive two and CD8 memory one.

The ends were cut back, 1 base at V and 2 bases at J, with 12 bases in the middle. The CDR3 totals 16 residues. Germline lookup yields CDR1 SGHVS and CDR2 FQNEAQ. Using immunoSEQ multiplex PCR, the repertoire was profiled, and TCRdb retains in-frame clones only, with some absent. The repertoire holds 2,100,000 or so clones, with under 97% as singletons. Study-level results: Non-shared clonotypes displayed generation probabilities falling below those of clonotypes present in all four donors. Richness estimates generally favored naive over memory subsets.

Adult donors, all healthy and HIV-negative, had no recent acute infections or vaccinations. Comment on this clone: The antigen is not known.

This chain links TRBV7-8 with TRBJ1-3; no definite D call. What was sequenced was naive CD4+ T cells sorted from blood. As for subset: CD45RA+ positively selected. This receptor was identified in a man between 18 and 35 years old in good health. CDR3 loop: CASSLGGSQAGNTIYF. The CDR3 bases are TGTGCCAGCAGCTTAGGTGGGTCCCAGGCTGGAAACACCATATATTTT.